The T cell receptor beta chain described here comes from a study of T cell repertoires in cytomegalovirus infection. Worth noting for this clonotype: A read error may produce the germline difference seen at one junction end.

TCRdb reanalysed the reads using MiXCR and keeps one entry per CDR3 protein. The table includes approximately 140,000 distinct CDR3 sequences, roughly 9% detected once. CDR1 and CDR2 from the germline V gene are SGHRS and YFSETQ. The CDR3 is 15 residues long. The rearrangement links TRBV5-1 to TRBJ2-1; 10 bases are shared with TRBD1. The origin of this receptor is a human donor in good health (CMV status not recorded). Some clones in this sample may be carry-over from other donors' samples. Sequencing was done on a sample of PBMCs. The CDR3 sequence: CASSRDGTGAPVNVF. The DNA of the CDR3 is TGCGCCAGCAGCCGAGACGGGACAGGGGCTCCCGTAAATGTATTC. Looking up the rest from reference TRBV5-1 and TRBJ2-1 gives the full variable domain: KAGVTQTPRYLIKTRGQQVTLSCSPISGHRSVSWYQQTPGQGLQFLFEYFSETQRNKGNFPGRFSGRQFSNSRSEMNVSTLELGDSALYLCASSRDGTGAPVNVFGPGTRLTVL.